The sample holds one count of the clone carrying this T cell receptor beta chain. V was pared by 2 bases and J by 9 bases, with 6 bases of the junction left unmatched. The V gene's germline CDR1 is MNHEY and CDR2 SVGAGI. CDR3 length equals 15 residues. These data come from a study of blood T cell repertoires in COVID-19. TCRdb's copy holds only in-frame clones and misses some; the assay was immunoSEQ multiplex PCR. The data show 180,000 or so clones, with around 87% seen just once and over 0.85% held by the top ten. The J gene is TRBJ1-6, the V gene TRBV6-5, with 8 positions matching TRBD1. The clonotype originates from a man aged 18 to 29 with acute or convalescent COVID-19. Sequenced input: peripheral blood. In DNA, the CDR3 is TGTGCCAGCAGTTACACAGGACAGGGAAGTTCACCCCTCCACTTT. Its translation is CASSYTGQGSSPLHF.